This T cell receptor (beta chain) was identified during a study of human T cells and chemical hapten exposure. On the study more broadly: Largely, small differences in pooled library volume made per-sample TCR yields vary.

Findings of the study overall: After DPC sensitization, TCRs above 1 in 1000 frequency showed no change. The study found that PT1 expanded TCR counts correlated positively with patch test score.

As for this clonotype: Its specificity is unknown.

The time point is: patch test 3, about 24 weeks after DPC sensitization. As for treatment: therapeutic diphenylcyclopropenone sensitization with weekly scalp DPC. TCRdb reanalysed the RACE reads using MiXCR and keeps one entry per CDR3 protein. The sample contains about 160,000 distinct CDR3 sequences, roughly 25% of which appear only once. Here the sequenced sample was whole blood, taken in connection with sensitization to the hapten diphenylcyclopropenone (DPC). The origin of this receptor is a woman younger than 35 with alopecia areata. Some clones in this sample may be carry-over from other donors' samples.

The CDR3 DNA sequence: TGTGCCAGCGGGACCGGGGAGACCCAGTACTTC. Translated, it gives CASGTGETQYF. This chain connects TRBV6-6 to TRBJ2-5, with D possibly being TRBD1 or TRBD2 (5 bases each). Trimming removed 8 bases at V and 5 bases at J, with 9 bases between. The CDR3 covers 11 residues. Germline CDR1 is MNHNY and CDR2 is SVGAGI (reference sequence).